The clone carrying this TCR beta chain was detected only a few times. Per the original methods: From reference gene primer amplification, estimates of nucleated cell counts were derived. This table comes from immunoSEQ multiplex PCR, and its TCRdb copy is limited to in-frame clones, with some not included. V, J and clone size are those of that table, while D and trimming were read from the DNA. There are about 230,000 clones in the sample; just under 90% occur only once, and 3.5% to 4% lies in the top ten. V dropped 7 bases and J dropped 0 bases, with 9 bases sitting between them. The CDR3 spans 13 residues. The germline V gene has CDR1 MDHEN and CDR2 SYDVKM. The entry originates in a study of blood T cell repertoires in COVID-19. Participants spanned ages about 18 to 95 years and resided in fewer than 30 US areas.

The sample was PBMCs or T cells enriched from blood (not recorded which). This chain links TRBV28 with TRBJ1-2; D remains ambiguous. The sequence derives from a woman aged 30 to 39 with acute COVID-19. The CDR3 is CASTRAANYGYTF. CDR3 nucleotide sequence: TGTGCCAGCACGAGGGCAGCTAACTATGGCTACACCTTC.